These 10 T cell receptor beta chains were all obtained from the same sample, sequenced in a study of chemoradiotherapy in HPV16-positive cancers. The repertoire was sequenced with immunoSEQ multiplex PCR; TCRdb's copy has only in-frame clones and lacks some. The sample carries tens of thousands of clones, more than 70% recorded once. Sequenced material: blood, taken from a patient who underwent chemoradiotherapy. The source of these receptors is a human donor with HPV-associated anogenital cancer.

The chain carries TRBV6-6 and TRBJ2-7; possibly TRBD2 for D (5 bases). From germline, CDR1 is MNHNY and CDR2 SVGAGI (reference sequence). V was pared by 2 bases and J by 0 bases, with 8 bases between. CDR3 length: 14 residues. The CDR3 DNA is TGTGCCAGCAGTTACCTGACTAACTCCTACGAGCAGTACTTC. Protein product: CASSYLTNSYEQYF.

This chain connects TRBV27 to TRBJ2-1; possible D gene TRBD1, 5 bases. The length of the CDR3 is 17 residues. The V gene's germline CDR1 is MNHEY and CDR2 SMNVEV (reference sequence). The germline V and J ends were trimmed by 3 bases and 0 bases, with 15 bases remaining between them. CDR3 in DNA: TGTGCCAGCAGTTTTCGTATAGCCGACAGCTCCTACAATGAGCAGTTCTTC. Residues: CASSFRIADSSYNEQFF.

This chain uses TRBV7-9 with TRBJ2-1, with 7 nucleotides matching TRBD2. Per the germline V gene, CDR1 is SEHNR and CDR2 is FQNEAQ (reference sequence). This CDR3 is built from 14 residues. J was trimmed by 7 bases and V by 6 bases; bases with no gene match: 9. CDR3 in amino acids: CASRLSGVGNEQFF. The CDR3 DNA is TGTGCCAGCAGACTAAGCGGGGTCGGGAATGAGCAGTTCTTC.

The CDR3: CSVRGLTEAFF. Written as DNA, the CDR3 is TGCAGTGTCCGGGGTCTTACTGAAGCTTTCTTT. The chain links TRBV20-1 to TRBJ1-1; D unresolved. V lost 7 bases and J 5 bases, leaving 11 bases between the germline ends. The CDR3 has 11 amino acids. The germline V gene has CDR1 DFQATT and CDR2 SNEGSKA (reference sequence).

The chain uses TRBV14 and TRBJ2-3; the match to TRBD1 covers 8 bases. CDR1 is SGHDN, CDR2 FVKESK, per germline. This CDR3 has 16 residues. With 2 bases clipped from V and 0 bases from J, the junction kept 4 bases outside the gene matches. The CDR3 DNA sequence: TGTGCCAGCAGCCAAACAGGGGGGATTAGCACAGATACGCAGTATTTT. Its translation: CASSQTGGISTDTQYF.

This chain links TRBV6-6 with TRBJ2-1; TRBD1 agrees at 8 bases. The CDR3 has 11 residues. Germline V gene data show CDR1 as MNHNY and CDR2 as SVGAGI (reference sequence). The V segment lost 10 bases and the J segment 9 bases; nucleotides outside the gene matches: 5. For the CDR3, the DNA is TGTGCCACAGCAGGGGGCGGTGAGCAGTTCTTC. Translated, it gives CATAGGGEQFF.

The chain carries TRBV5-1 and TRBJ2-7, with 10 bases that match TRBD2. Per germline, CDR1 SGHRS and CDR2 YFSETQ. This CDR3 contains 15 residues. The V segment lost 4 bases and the J segment 6 bases; nucleotides outside the gene matches: 10. The CDR3 region is CASSARTSGPLEQYF. CDR3 in DNA: TGCGCCAGCAGCGCAAGGACTAGCGGCCCCCTCGAGCAGTACTTC.

This clone has only one observation. The chain employs TRBV5-1 and TRBJ1-1; D gene unclear. The CDR3 has 14 amino acids. Germline V gene data show CDR1 as SGHRS and CDR2 as YFSETQ. Trimming removed 5 bases at V and 1 base at J, with 12 bases between. CDR3 bases: TGCGCCAGCAGTTCCCTGACTAAGAACACTGAAGCTTTCTTT. Translation gives CASSSLTKNTEAFF. Supplemented by reference TRBV5-1 and TRBJ1-1, the full variable domain reads KAGVTQTPRYLIKTRGQQVTLSCSPISGHRSVSWYQQTPGQGLQFLFEYFSETQRNKGNFPGRFSGRQFSNSRSEMNVSTLELGDSALYLCASSSLTKNTEAFFGQGTRLTVV.

The rearrangement links TRBV5-1 to TRBJ1-6, with D tentatively TRBD1 (6 bases). The V gene's germline CDR1 is SGHRS and CDR2 YFSETQ. Between the trimmed V and J ends, which lost 4 bases and 7 bases, there was a span of 12 bases. The CDR3 spans 14 residues. The CDR3 DNA reads as TGCGCCAGCAGCGTGGCAGGGGACAATTCACCCCTCCACTTT. Residues: CASSVAGDNSPLHF.

The rearrangement links TRBV7-2 to TRBJ1-1; no firm D call. Germline CDR1 is SGHTA and CDR2 is FQGNSA. The CDR3 consists of 15 residues. V lost 8 bases and J lost 1, with 17 bases in between. The CDR3 bases are TGTGCCAGCGAAGTCGAGAAACGAACGAACACTGAAGCTTTCTTT. Amino acids: CASEVEKRTNTEAFF.